The source of this T cell receptor (beta chain) is a study of blood T cell repertoires in COVID-19. Sequencing used immunoSEQ multiplex PCR; TCRdb keeps in-frame clones, though not all of them. The repertoire holds around 240,000 clones, with more than 75% as singletons. This sequence was found in a woman between 50 and 59 years old who had recovered from COVID-19. The sequenced material came from PBMCs or T cells enriched from blood (not recorded which).

CDR3 sequence reads: CASSLAGGTEAFF. DNA for the CDR3: TGTGCCAGCAGTTTAGCAGGGGGCACTGAAGCTTTCTTT. This rearrangement joins TRBV27 to TRBJ1-1; 7 bases match TRBD1. CDR3 length: 13 residues. Trimming removed 2 bases from V and 4 bases from J; junction bases left unmatched: 1. Germline assignment: CDR1 MNHEY and CDR2 SMNVEV (reference sequence).